The TCR beta chain under discussion was sequenced for a study of blood T cells in healthy people across ages. Next came a second PCR, run for about 7 to 12 cycles, which used a sample-barcoded 5' primer along with a J-beta primer mix. Using its own MiXCR run on the 5' RACE reads, TCRdb lists one record per CDR3 protein. Altogether 1.5 million to 2 million distinct CDR3 sequences are present, about 50% being singletons, with the ten largest covering less than 2.5%. Comment on this clonotype: What it recognizes is unknown.

Each individual donor underwent a draw of ten milliliters of peripheral blood. Every sample yielded at least 6.5 million isolated PBMCs. There were at least 5 micrograms of total RNA extracted from every sample. This CDR3 has 18 amino acids. V was clipped by 2 bases and J by 0 bases; unmatched bases: 11. Germline V gene sequence: CDR1 SGHTA, CDR2 FQGTGA. Study-wide points: Any changes in expanded clonotypes were possibly confounded, as donor CMV status remained unknown.

The sample comprised blood. This receptor was taken from a woman aged 40 to 55 in good health. This chain joins TRBV7-3 and TRBJ2-3, with 7 positions matching TRBD1. DNA of the CDR3: TGTGCCAGCAGCTTATCAGGACAGGCGACGCCTAGCACAGATACGCAGTATTTT. Translation: CASSLSGQATPSTDTQYF.